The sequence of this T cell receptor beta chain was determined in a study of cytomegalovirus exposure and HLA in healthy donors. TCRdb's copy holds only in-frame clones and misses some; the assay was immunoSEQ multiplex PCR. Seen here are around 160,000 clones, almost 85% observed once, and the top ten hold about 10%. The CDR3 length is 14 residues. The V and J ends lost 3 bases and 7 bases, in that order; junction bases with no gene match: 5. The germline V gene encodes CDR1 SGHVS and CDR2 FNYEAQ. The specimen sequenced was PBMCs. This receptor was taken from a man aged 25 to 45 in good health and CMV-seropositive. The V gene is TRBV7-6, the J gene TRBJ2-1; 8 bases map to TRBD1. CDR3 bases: TGTGCCAGCAGCTTCCAGGGGGCATGGAATGAGCAGTTCTTC. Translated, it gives CASSFQGAWNEQFF.